This record looks at one T cell receptor beta chain sequence and its context. Cells sorted as Tregs were CD4+, CD25+ and CD127-/low. With V trimmed by 10 bases and J by 0 bases, 7 bases remained unmatched. This CDR3 comprises 15 residues. CDR1 and CDR2 (germline): MDHEN, SYDVKM. Semi-nested PCR with Nested Universal Primer A followed constant-region reverse priming of full-length variable regions. MiXCR, run by TCRdb on the 5' RACE reads, gives a single entry per CDR3 protein. Among approximately 60,000 distinct CDR3 sequences listed, 20% to 25% were seen once. This receptor was identified in a female donor with breast cancer. The material sequenced was tumor-infiltrating Tregs sorted from the breast tumor. The chain couples TRBV28 to TRBJ2-2; TRBD2 matches 8 bases. CDR3 DNA sequence: TGTGCCACGTTCCGGGGGGGCGCGAACACCGGGGAGCTGTTTTTT. Its protein product is CATFRGGANTGELFF.